The sequence of this TCR beta chain was determined in a study of T cell responses to AZD1222 COVID-19 vaccine. Clones were sequenced by immunoSEQ multiplex PCR, and TCRdb holds only the in-frame ones, with some missing. The sample carries about 68,000 clones, around four fifths recorded once. The germline V gene has CDR1 SQVTM and CDR2 ANQGSEA. Trimming removed 4 bases from V and 5 bases from J, with 15 bases in between. This CDR3 spans 13 amino acids. On this clone itself: Its specificity is not known.

Study-level points and caveats: Females outnumbered males among donors, who were mostly white British; clonal diversity was possibly underestimated. Close to half of all spike-specific TCRs reportedly target regions of the variants that are unmutated. Only a handful of AZD1222 recipients, six or seven in all, had baseline seropositivity. Spike regions recognized by vaccine-associated CD4 TCRs spanned the protein, led by 160-218 and 743-854.

This sequence joins TRBV29-1 and TRBJ2-7; the D call may be TRBD1 or TRBD2 (6 bases each). This sequence was found in an adult in good health. The starting material was peripheral blood, obtained on day 0 of AZD1222 vaccination. DNA of the CDR3: TGCAGCGTTGGAGTCGGGGGCGGGAACGAGCAGTACTTC. It encodes CSVGVGGGNEQYF.